The 11 T cell receptor beta chains reported below all come from one sample, sequenced in a study of CXCR3-negative and CXCR3-positive naive CD8 T cells. UMI-labeled TRB cDNA libraries were prepared by 5' RACE. TCRdb re-called the 5' RACE reads; one entry per CDR3 protein, DNA not given. This listing includes about 43,000 distinct CDR3 sequences. Sequencing was performed on memory CD8+ T cells from blood. Receptors originate from a human donor in good health. Some clones in this sample may be carry-over from other donors' samples.

V is TRBV6-4 and J is TRBJ2-1; absent DNA, TCRdb's TRBD1 call cannot be checked. Germline V gene data show CDR1 as MRHNA and CDR2 as SNTAGT. This CDR3 is 15 amino acids long. This CDR3 is CASSEGLSSYNEQFF.

The V gene is TRBV29-1, the J gene TRBJ2-1. In germline, CDR1 is SQVTM, CDR2 ANQGSEA. The CDR3 runs to 13 residues. CDR3 region: CSVGIASYNEQFF.

The V and J genes are TRBV7-6 and TRBJ2-7; the TCRdb call, TRBD1, lacks DNA for checking. The V gene's germline CDR1 is SGHVS and CDR2 FNYEAQ. This CDR3 is 14 amino acids long. CDR3 sequence: CASSFGTGVSEQYF.

This rearrangement joins TRBV20-1 to TRBJ1-1. This CDR3 spans 12 amino acids. Per the germline V gene, CDR1 is DFQATT and CDR2 is SNEGSKA (reference sequence). Here the CDR3 reads CRASWRDTEAFF.

V gene TRBV30 combines with J gene TRBJ2-2. The CDR3 has 11 amino acids. CDR1 and CDR2 (germline): GTSNPN, SVGIG (reference sequence). The CDR3 spells CAWTGYGELFF.

The J gene is TRBJ2-7, the V gene TRBV29-1; TCRdb indicates TRBD1, and absent DNA this call remains unverified. The length of the CDR3 is 12 residues. CDR1 is SQVTM, CDR2 ANQGSEA, per germline. This CDR3 is CSGGDRGDEQYF.

The genes are TRBV11-2 and TRBJ2-1; TCRdb names TRBD2, which stays unverified in the absence of DNA. The CDR3 spans 15 residues. Per germline, CDR1 SGHAT and CDR2 FQNNGV. The CDR3 spells CASSLVGDSINEQFF. Full variable domain (missing parts from reference TRBV11-2 and TRBJ2-1): EAGVAQSPRYKIIEKRQSVAFWCNPISGHATLYWYQQILGQGPKLLIQFQNNGVVDDSQLPKDRFSAERLKGVDSTLKIQPAKLEDSAVYLCASSLVGDSINEQFFGPGTRLTVL.

The rearrangement links TRBV20-1 to TRBJ1-6; the D gene TCRdb calls, TRBD1, cannot be checked with no DNA. The CDR3 loop spans 15 amino acids. Germline V gene data show CDR1 as DFQATT and CDR2 as SNEGSKA (reference sequence). The CDR3 sequence is CSAPPLGTEASPLHF.

This sequence joins TRBV12-3 or TRBV12-4 and TRBJ2-4; TCRdb reports TRBD1, a call that lacks DNA to check it against. This CDR3 region has 17 residues. CDR3: CASTTFGQGLGKNIQYF.

The chain combines TRBV4-2 with TRBJ2-7; TCRdb calls TRBD1, which cannot be checked without DNA. Germline V gene lookup returns CDR1 LGHNA and CDR2 YNFKEQ. This CDR3 region has 15 residues. CDR3 protein: CASSQPGGGQYEQYF.

V is TRBV4-2 and J is TRBJ2-7. CDR3 size: 15 residues. Germline assignment: CDR1 LGHNA and CDR2 YNFKEQ. The CDR3 loop is CASSQDIGGSYEQYF.